This T cell receptor (beta chain) is drawn from a study of identifying expanded T cells in peripheral blood. During the collection period, no donor immune events like infections were recorded. Data came from immunoSEQ multiplex PCR; TCRdb stores just in-frame clones and leaves some out. The repertoire holds about 82,000 clones, with approximately 90% as singletons. Findings and limits, study-wide: Differentially abundant clones: roughly 1.2 between replicates, about 15 at roughly 15 days, approximately 18 at four. Roughly two-week clone count variance significantly increased as total template count grew.

This clone was found once. Its antigen is currently unknown. The germline V gene has CDR1 MGHRA and CDR2 YSYEKL. V was cut by 2 bases and J by 1 base, with 8 bases left in between. The CDR3 spans 14 residues. The rearrangement joins TRBV4-1 to TRBJ1-1; a weak D match, TRBD1 (5 bases). Material: blood. This sequence was found in a person aged 18 to 70 in good health. CDR3 bases: TGCGCCAGCAGCCAAAGAGGGACGAACACTGAAGCTTTCTTT. Its protein is CASSQRGTNTEAFF.